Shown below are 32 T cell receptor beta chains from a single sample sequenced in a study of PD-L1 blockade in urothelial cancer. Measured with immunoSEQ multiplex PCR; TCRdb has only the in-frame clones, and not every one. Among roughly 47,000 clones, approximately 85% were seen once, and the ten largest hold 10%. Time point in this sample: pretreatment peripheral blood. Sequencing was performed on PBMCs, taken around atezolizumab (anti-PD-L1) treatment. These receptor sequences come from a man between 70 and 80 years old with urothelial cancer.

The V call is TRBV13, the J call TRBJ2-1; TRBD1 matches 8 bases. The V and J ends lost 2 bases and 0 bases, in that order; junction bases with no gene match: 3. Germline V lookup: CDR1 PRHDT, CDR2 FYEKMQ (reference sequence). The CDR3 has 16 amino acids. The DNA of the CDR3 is TGTGCCAGCAGCTTAACACAGGGGGTCTCCTACAATGAGCAGTTCTTC. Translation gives CASSLTQGVSYNEQFF.

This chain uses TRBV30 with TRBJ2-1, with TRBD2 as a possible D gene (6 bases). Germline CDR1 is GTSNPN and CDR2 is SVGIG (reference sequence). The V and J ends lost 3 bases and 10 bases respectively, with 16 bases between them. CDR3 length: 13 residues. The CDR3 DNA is TGTGCCTGGAGCGCAAGACTAGGTGGGGAGCAGTTCTTC. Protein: CAWSARLGGEQFF.

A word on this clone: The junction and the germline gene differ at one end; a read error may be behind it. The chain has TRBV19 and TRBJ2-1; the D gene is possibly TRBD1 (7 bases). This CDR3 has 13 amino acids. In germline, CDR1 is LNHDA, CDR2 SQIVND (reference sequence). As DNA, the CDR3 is TGTGCCAGTAGCATAGGCCAGGGGGGTGAGCAGTTCTTC. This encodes CASSIGQGGEQFF.

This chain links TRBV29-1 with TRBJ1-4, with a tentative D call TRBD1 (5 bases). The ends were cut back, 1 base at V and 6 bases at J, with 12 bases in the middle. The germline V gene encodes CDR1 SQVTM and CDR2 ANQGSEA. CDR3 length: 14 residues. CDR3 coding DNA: TGCAGCGTTGAAGTCGCGGGGGAAGATGAAAAACTGTTTTTT. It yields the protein CSVEVAGEDEKLFF.

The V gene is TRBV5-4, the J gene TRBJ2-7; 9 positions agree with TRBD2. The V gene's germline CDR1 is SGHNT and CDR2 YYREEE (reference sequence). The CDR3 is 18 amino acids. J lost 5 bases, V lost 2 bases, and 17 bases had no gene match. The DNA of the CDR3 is TGTGCCAGCAGCTTCCGGATAGCGGGAGTGTCCGTACGCGACGAGCAGTACTTC. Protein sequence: CASSFRIAGVSVRDEQYF.

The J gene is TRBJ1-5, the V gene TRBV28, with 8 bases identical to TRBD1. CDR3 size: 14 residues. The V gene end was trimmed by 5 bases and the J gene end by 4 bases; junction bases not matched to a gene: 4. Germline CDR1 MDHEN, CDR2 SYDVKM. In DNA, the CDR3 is TGTGCCAGCAGTCCCGGACAGGGTAATCAGCCCCAGCATTTT. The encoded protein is CASSPGQGNQPQHF. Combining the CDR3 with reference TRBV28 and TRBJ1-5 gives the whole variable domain DVKVTQSSRYLVKRTGEKVFLECVQDMDHENMFWYRQDPGLGLRLIYFSYDVKMKEKGDIPEGYSVSREKKERFSLILESASTNQTSMYLCASSPGQGNQPQHFGDGTRLSIL.

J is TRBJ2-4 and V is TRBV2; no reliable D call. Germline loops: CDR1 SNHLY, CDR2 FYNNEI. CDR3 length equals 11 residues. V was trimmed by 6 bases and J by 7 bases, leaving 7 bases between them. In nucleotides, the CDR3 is TGTGCCAGCAGGTTGAGGAACATTCAGTACTTC. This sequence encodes CASRLRNIQYF. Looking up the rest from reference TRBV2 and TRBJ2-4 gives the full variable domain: EPEVTQTPSHQVTQMGQEVILRCVPISNHLYFYWYRQILGQKVEFLVSFYNNEISEKSEIFDDQFSVERPDGSNFTLKIRSTKLEDSAMYFCASRLRNIQYFGAGTRLSVL.

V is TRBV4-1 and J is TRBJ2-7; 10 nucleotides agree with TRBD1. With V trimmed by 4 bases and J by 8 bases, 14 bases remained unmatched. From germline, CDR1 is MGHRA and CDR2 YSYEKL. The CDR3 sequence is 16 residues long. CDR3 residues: CASSPSPDRGQRKQYF. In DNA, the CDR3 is TGCGCCAGCAGCCCCAGCCCCGACAGGGGGCAGAGGAAGCAGTACTTC.

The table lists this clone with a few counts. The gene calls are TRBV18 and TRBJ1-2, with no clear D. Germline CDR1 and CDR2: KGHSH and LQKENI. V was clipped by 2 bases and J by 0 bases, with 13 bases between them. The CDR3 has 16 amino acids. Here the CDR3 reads CASSPTIEPPNYGYTF. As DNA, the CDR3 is TGTGCCAGCTCACCAACGATAGAGCCTCCTAACTATGGCTACACCTTC. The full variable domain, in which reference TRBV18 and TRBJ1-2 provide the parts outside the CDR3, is NAGVMQNPRHLVRRRGQEARLRCSPMKGHSHVYWYRQLPEEGLKFMVYLQKENIIDESGMPKERFSAEFPKEGPSILRIQQVVRGDSAAYFCASSPTIEPPNYGYTFGSGTRLTVV.

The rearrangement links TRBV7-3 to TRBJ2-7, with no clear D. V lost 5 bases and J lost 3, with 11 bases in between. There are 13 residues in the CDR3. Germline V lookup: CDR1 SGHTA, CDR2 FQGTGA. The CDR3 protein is CASSPDGGYEQYF. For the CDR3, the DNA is TGTGCCAGCAGCCCAGACGGCGGCTACGAGCAGTACTTC.

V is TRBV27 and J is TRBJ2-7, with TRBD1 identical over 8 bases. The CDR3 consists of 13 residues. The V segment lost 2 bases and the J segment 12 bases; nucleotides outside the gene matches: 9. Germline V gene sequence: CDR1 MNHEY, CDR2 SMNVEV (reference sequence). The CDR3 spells CASSLQGQDAPYF. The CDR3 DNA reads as TGTGCCAGCAGTTTACAGGGACAGGACGCCCCGTACTTC.

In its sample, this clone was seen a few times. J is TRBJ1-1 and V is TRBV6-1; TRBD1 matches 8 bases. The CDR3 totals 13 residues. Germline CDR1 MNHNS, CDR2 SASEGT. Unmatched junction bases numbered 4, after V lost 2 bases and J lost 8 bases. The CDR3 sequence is CASSEYRGREAFF. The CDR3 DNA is TGTGCCAGCAGTGAATACAGGGGGAGAGAAGCTTTCTTT.

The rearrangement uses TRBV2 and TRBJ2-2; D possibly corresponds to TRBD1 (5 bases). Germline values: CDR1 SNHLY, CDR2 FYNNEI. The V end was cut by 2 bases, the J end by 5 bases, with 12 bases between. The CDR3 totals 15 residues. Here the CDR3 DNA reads TGTGCCAGCAGTGAAAGCAGGGCCGGAACCGGGGAGCTGTTTTTT. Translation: CASSESRAGTGELFF.

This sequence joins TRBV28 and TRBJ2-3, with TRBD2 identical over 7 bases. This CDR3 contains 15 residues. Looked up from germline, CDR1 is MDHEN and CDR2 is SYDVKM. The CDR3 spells CAVRSGSGNTDTQYF. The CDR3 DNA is TGTGCTGTCAGGAGTGGCAGCGGGAACACAGATACGCAGTATTTT.

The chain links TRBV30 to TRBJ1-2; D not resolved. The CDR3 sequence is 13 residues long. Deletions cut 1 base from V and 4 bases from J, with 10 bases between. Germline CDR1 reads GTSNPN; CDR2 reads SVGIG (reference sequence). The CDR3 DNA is TGTGCCTGGAGTGAGGACGGGGTCTATGGCTACACCTTC. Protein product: CAWSEDGVYGYTF. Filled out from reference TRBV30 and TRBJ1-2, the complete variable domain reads SQTIHQWPATLVQPVGSPLSLECTVEGTSNPNLYWYRQAAGRGLQLLFYSVGIGQISSEVPQNLSASRPQDRQFILSSKKLLLSDSGFYLCAWSEDGVYGYTFGSGTRLTVV.

CDR3: CASQFRGLNTEAFF. CDR3 bases: TGTGCCAGCCAATTCCGGGGTTTGAACACTGAAGCTTTCTTT. J is TRBJ1-1 and V is TRBV6-6, with no clear D. Germline lookup yields CDR1 MNHNY and CDR2 SVGAGI (reference sequence). V was shortened by 8 bases and J by 0 bases, with 13 bases between the two germline ends. The CDR3 runs 14 residues.

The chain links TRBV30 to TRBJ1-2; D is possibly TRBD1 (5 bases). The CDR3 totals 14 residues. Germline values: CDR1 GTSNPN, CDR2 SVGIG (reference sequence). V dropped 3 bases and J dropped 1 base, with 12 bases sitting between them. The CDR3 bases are TGTGCCTGGAGCCCAGGGTCCCTTAACTATGGCTACACCTTC. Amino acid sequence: CAWSPGSLNYGYTF.

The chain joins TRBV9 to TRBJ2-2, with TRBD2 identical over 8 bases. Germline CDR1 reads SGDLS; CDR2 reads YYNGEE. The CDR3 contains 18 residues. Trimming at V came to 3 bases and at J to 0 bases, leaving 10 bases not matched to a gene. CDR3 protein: CASSARGPGLANTGELFF. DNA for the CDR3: TGTGCCAGCAGCGCCCGGGGACCGGGACTAGCGAACACCGGGGAGCTGTTTTTT.

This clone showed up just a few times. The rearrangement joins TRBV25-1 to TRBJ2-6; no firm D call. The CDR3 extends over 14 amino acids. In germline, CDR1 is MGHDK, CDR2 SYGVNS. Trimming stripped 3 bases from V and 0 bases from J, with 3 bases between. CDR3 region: CASSDNSGANVLTF. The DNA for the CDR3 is TGTGCCAGCAGTGACAACTCTGGGGCCAACGTCCTGACTTTC.

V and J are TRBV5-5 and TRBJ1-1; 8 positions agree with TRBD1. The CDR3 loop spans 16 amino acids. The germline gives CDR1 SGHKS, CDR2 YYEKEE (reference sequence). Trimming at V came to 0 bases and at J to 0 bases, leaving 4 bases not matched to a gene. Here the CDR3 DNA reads TGTGCCAGCAGCTTGGGACAGGGGCTCATGAACACTGAAGCTTTCTTT. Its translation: CASSLGQGLMNTEAFF.

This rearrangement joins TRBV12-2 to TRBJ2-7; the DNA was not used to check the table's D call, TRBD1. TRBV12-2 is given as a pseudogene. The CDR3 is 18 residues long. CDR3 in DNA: TGTGCAAGTCGCTTAGCGTCAGGACAGGTTAAGATATCCTACGAGCAGTACTTC. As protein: CASRLASGQVKISYEQYF.

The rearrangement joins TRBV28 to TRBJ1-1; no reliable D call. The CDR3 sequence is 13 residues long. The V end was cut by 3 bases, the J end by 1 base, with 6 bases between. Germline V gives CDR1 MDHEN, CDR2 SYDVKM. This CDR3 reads CASSLAENTEAFF. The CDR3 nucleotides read TGTGCCAGCAGTTTGGCAGAGAACACTGAAGCTTTCTTT.

The CDR3 DNA follows: TGTGCCAGCAGTTCGGTAGGGGAAGGGCAGTTCTTC. This sequence encodes CASSSVGEGQFF. The chain is built from TRBV6-5 and TRBJ2-1, with D perhaps TRBD1 (5 bases). The germline V gene has CDR1 MNHEY and CDR2 SVGAGI. The V and J ends lost 4 bases and 12 bases respectively, with 13 bases between them. The CDR3 runs 12 residues.

CDR3 DNA: TGTGCCAGCAGTGAAGCGGGAGGGGCCAGCAATCAGCCCCAGCATTTT. This codes for CASSEAGGASNQPQHF. The V call is TRBV6-1, the J call TRBJ1-5, with D possibly matching TRBD1 (5 bases). Germline CDR1 MNHNS, CDR2 SASEGT. V dropped 0 bases and J dropped 1 base, with 10 bases sitting between them. The CDR3 has 16 amino acids.

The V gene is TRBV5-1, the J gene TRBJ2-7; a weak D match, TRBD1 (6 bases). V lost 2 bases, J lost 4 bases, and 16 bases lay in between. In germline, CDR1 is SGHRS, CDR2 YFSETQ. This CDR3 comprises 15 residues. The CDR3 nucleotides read TGCGCCAGCAGCTTAGTCGTAACAGGGTTATACGAGCAGTACTTC. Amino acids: CASSLVVTGLYEQYF.

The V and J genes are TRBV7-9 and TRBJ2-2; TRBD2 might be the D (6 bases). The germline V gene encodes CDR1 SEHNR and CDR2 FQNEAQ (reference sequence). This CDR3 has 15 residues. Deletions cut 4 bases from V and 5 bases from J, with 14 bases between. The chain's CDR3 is CASSSPGGLTGELFF. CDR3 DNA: TGTGCCAGCAGCTCCCCCGGGGGTCTAACCGGGGAGCTGTTTTTT. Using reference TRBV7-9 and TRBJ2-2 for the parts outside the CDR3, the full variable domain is DTGVSQNPRHKITKRGQNVTFRCDPISEHNRLYWYRQTLGQGPEFLTYFQNEAQLEKSRLLSDRFSAERPKGSFSTLEIQRTEQGDSAMYLCASSSPGGLTGELFFGEGSRLTVL.

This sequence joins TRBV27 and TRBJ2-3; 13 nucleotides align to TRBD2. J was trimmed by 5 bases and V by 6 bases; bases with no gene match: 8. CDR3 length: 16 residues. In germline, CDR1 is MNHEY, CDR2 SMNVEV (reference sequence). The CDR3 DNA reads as TGTGCCAGCAGCCGGCCGGGACTAGCGGGAAAAGATACGCAGTATTTT. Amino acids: CASSRPGLAGKDTQYF.

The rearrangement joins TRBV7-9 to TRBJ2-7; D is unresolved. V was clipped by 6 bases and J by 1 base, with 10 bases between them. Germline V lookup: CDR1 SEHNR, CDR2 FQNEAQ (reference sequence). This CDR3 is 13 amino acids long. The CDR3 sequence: CASSNDKSYEQYF. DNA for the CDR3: TGTGCCAGCAGTAATGACAAGTCCTACGAGCAGTACTTC.

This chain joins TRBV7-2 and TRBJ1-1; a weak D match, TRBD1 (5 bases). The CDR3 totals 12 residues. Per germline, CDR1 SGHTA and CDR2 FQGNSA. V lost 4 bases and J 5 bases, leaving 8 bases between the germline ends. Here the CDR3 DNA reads TGTGCCAGCAGCTGGGGCCGGACTGAAGCTTTCTTT. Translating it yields CASSWGRTEAFF.

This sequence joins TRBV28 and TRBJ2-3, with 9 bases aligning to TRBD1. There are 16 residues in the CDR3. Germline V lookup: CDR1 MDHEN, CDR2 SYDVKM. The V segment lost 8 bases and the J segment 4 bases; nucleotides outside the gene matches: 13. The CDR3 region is CASRPGTGYIPDTQYF. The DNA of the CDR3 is TGTGCCAGCCGACCCGGGACAGGGTACATTCCAGATACGCAGTATTTT.

CDR3 sequence: CASSYYLSSSGNTIYF. For the CDR3, the DNA is TGTGCCAGCAGTTACTATCTGTCCAGCTCTGGAAACACCATATATTTT. The chain recombines TRBV6-5 with TRBJ1-3; the D is unclear. The V gene's germline CDR1 is MNHEY and CDR2 SVGAGI. Deletions cut 1 base from V and 0 bases from J, with 10 bases between. This CDR3 is built from 16 residues.

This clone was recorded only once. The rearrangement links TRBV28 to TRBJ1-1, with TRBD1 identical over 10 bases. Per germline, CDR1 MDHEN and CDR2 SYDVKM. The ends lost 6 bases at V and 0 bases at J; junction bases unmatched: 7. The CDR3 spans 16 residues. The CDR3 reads CASRAGTGAMNTEAFF. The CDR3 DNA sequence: TGTGCCAGCAGAGCCGGGACAGGGGCAATGAACACTGAAGCTTTCTTT.